This TCR beta chain was recorded in a study of blood T cells in healthy people across ages. The CDR3 is made up of 20 amino acids. V shed 3 bases, J shed 0 bases, and the junction held 12 bases outside the gene matches. The germline V gene encodes CDR1 DFQATT and CDR2 SNEGSKA (reference sequence). Roughly 10 milliliters of peripheral blood were drawn from each donor. Overall study findings and caveats: A greater number of naive CD4+ cells and higher diversity distinguished long-lived donors from aged donors. In older individuals, TCR beta diversity per million T cells was lower, falling roughly linearly with age.

The authors ran a second PCR of 7 to 11 cycles using a sample-barcoded 5' primer and a J-beta primer mix. TCRdb itself ran the 5' RACE reads through MiXCR, one entry per CDR3 protein. The table records 850,000 to 1,000,000 distinct CDR3 sequences, 45% to 60% of them present only once. With regard to this clonotype: Its antigen remains unidentified.

The sequence came from a woman between 55 and 75 years old in good health. The rearrangement links TRBV20-1 to TRBJ2-1; 15 bases fit TRBD2. Material for sequencing was blood. The CDR3 DNA sequence: TGCAGTGCTAGCAACCCGGGACTAGCGGGGGGCCCTAGCTCCTACAATGAGCAGTTCTTC. Its translation is CSASNPGLAGGPSSYNEQFF.